This TCR beta chain comes out of a study of post-analysis software for immune sequencing data. Study-level results: About five TRBV segments were more frequent in patients than controls; TRBV5-6, TRBV5-1 and TRBV20-1 belonged to this group.

cDNA libraries for TCR beta contained unique molecular identifiers. Each CDR3 protein is one row after TCRdb ran MiXCR on the PCR reads. The sample has about 460,000 distinct CDR3 sequences; less than 45% are singletons. The CDR3 runs to 21 residues. Germline lookup yields CDR1 LGHDT and CDR2 YNNKEL (reference sequence). The trim removed 3 bases at V and 4 bases at J, leaving 18 bases unmatched. This clonotype was picked up a small number of times. Antigen: not known. The specimen sequenced was blood. This rearrangement joins TRBV3-1 to TRBJ2-1; TRBD2 aligns across 13 bases. The clonotype was recovered from a girl aged 5-17 years with multiple sclerosis. The DNA of the CDR3 is TGTGCCAGCAGCCAGAGTCCGCGAATTGACAGGGGACTAGCGGGGTACAATGAGCAGTTCTTC. Translation gives CASSQSPRIDRGLAGYNEQFF.